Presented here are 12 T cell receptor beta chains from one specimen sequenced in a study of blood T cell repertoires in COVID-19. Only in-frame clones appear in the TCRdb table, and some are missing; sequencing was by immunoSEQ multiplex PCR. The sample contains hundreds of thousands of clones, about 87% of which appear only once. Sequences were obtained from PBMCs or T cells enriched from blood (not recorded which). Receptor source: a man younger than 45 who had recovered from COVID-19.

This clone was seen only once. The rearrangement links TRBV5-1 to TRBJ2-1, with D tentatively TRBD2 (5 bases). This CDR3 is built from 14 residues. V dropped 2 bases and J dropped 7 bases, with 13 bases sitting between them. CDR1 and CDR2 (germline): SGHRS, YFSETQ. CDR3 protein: CASSFLLVGNEQFF. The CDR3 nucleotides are TGCGCCAGCAGCTTTTTACTAGTGGGGAATGAGCAGTTCTTC.

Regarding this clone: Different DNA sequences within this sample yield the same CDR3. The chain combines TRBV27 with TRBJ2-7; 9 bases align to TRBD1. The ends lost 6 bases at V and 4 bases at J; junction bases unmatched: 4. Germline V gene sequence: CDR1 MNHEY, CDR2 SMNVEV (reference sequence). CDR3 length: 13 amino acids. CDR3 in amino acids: CASSPGQGYEQYF. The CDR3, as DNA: TGTGCCAGCAGCCCGGGACAGGGATACGAGCAGTACTTC.

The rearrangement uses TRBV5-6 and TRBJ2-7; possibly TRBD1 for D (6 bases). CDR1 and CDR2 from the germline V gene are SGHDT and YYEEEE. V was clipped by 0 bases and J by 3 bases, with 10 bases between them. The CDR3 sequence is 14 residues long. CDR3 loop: CASSLDRVSYEQYF. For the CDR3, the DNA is TGTGCCAGCAGCTTGGACAGGGTAAGCTACGAGCAGTACTTC.

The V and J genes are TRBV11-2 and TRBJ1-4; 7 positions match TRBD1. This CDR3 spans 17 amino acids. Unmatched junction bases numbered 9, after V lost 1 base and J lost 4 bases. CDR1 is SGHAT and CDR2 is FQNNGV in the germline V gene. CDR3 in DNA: TGTGCCAGCAGCTTAGGAGGGAAGGGGGCTTTTAATGAAAAACTGTTTTTT. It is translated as CASSLGGKGAFNEKLFF.

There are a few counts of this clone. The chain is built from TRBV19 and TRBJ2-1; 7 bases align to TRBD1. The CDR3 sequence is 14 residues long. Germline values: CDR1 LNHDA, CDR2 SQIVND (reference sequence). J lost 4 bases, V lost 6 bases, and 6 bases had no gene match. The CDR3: CASRSQGVYNEQFF. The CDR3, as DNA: TGTGCCAGTAGGTCTCAGGGGGTTTACAATGAGCAGTTCTTC.

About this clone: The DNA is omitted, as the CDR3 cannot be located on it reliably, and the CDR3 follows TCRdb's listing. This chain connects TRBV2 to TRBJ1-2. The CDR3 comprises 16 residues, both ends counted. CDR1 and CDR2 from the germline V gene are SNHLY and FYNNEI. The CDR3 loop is CASILGGRISNYGYTF.

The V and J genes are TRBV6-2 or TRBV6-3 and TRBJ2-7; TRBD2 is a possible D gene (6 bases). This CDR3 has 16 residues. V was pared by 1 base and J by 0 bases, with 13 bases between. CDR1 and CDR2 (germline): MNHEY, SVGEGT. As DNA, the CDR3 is TGTGCCAGCAGTTACTTCCGTAGCGGAAGCTCCTACGAGCAGTACTTC. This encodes CASSYFRSGSSYEQYF.

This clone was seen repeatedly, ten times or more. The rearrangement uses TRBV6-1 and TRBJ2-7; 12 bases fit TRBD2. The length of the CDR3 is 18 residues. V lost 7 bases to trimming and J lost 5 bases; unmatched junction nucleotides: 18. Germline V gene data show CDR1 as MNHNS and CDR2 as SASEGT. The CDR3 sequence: CASTEMGLAGFGIHEQYF. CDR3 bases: TGTGCCAGCACTGAGATGGGACTAGCGGGCTTCGGGATCCACGAGCAGTACTTC.

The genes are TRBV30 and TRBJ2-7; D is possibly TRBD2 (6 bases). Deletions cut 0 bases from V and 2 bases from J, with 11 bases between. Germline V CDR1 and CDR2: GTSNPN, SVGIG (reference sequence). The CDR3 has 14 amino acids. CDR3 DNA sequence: TGTGCCTGGAGTGTACATAGCGGAACCTACGAGCAGTACTTC. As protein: CAWSVHSGTYEQYF.

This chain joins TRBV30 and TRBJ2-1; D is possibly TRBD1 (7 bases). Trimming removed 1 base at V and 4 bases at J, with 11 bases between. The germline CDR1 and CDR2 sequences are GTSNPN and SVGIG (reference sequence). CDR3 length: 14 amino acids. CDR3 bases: TGTGCCTGGAGTGAGGGGGGACAGTACAATGAGCAGTTCTTC. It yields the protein CAWSEGGQYNEQFF.

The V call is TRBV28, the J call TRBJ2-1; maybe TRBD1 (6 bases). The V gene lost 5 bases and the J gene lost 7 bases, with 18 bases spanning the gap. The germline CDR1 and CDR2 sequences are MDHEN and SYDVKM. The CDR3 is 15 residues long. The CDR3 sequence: CASSPPGTKRNEQFF. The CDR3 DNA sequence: TGTGCCAGCAGTCCACCCGGGACAAAGAGGAATGAGCAGTTCTTC. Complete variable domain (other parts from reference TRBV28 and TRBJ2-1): DVKVTQSSRYLVKRTGEKVFLECVQDMDHENMFWYRQDPGLGLRLIYFSYDVKMKEKGDIPEGYSVSREKKERFSLILESASTNQTSMYLCASSPPGTKRNEQFFGPGTRLTVL.

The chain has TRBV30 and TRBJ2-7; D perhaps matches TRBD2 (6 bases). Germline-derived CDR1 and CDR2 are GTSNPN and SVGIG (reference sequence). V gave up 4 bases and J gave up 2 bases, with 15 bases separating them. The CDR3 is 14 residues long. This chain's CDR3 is CAWTVDGGPYEQYF. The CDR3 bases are TGTGCCTGGACCGTCGACGGGGGACCCTACGAGCAGTACTTC.